This entry describes one T cell receptor (beta chain). The antigen it recognizes is unknown. The sample holds no much larger clone one base away, and base qualities are not on file. CDR1 is given as SGDLS and CDR2 as YYNGEE, both from the germline V gene. Taken from cysteine to phenylalanine, the CDR3 has 15 residues. Only the CDR3 region is kept as DNA, spanning 45 bases read in frame from base 1. The junction shows trimming of 10 bases on V and 2 bases on J, and the gene matches do not reach 13 bases of it. The collaborating institutions used their own protocols to collect whole blood in K2EDTA tubes. For TCRbeta analysis, collaborators shipped samples as frozen whole blood, isolated PBMCs, or DNA extracted from either of those sample types. The sample originates from a study of blood T cell repertoires in COVID-19 (dated by TCRdb to between 2020 and 2021). Describing the broader study: The collaborator samples originated in the United States, Italy and Spain and spanned the acute and convalescent phases of COVID-19. The material from the prospective study consisted of cDNA or gDNA derived from T cells, B-cell-depleted T cells, or PBMCs. Deeply sampled blood TCRbeta repertoires from subjects exposed to, actively infected with, or recovered from COVID-19 were included in the dataset. The repertoires were released in a freely available public database meant as a resource for research on the immune response to SARS-CoV-2. The samples were drawn from two sources: the first 160 participants of the ongoing ImmuneRACE study, and 950 to 1,500 subjects contributed by 6 global collaborators. The sample metadata nearly always contained a de-identified subject ID, COVID-19 status, age in years and sex. Where available, HLA class I and class II types were obtained from metadata supplied by the sample provider rather than from assay-based typing. Broad study findings and their caveats: How much clinical and demographic metadata was included differed by source and by participant, and the metadata was provided uncurated.

TCRbeta CDR3 regions were amplified from genomic DNA using the immunoSEQ Assay, a bias-controlled multiplex PCR. In the authors' own workflow: Nucleated cell counts per sample were estimated from amplification of reference gene primers within the assay. To quantify the absolute abundance of each unique TCRbeta CDR3 rearrangement, sequence reads were collapsed and filtered. For each sample, productive Simpson clonality was calculated as the square root of Simpson's diversity index over productive rearrangements. TCRdb retrieved this table from immuneACCESS and kept in-frame rearrangements only. Not all clones are present; in checked studies, unresolved V genes account for under half, and no reason is known for the remainder. The DNA was the basis for D and trimming; V, J and clone size are from that table. This sample gives approximately 150,000 clones in total; around 84% of them show up just once. Under 2.5% of the sample is taken by the ten largest.

Sequenced input: peripheral blood. This chain is built from TRBV9 and TRBJ2-7, with TRBD1 identical over 9 junction bases. This sequence was found in a man in his sixties or seventies with acute or convalescent COVID-19. The DNA sequence is TGTGCCCTAAGGGGGGACAGGGTTCATACCTACGAGCAGTACTTC. Protein translation: CALRGDRVHTYEQYF. Beyond the CDR3, the reference TRBV9 and TRBJ2-7 genes provide the residues; the full variable domain reads: DSGVTQTPKHLITATGQRVTLRCSPRSGDLSVYWYQQSLDQGLQFLIQYYNGEERAKGNILERFSAQQFPDLHSELNLSSLELGDSALYFCALRGDRVHTYEQYFGPGTRLTVT.